This entry lists 27 T cell receptor beta chains sequenced from one sample in a study of Ad26.COV2.S vaccination and SARS-CoV-2 variants. Treatment indicated: around 19 received Ad26.COV2.S at low or high dose, single or two shots; five or six received placebo; per-sample allocation not given. Sampling was performed 63 days after the first vaccine or placebo injection. Using immunoSEQ multiplex PCR, the repertoire was profiled, and TCRdb retains in-frame clones only, with some absent. This sample has 250,000 or so clones; 87% occur once, and the top ten carry under 3%. Material: peripheral blood, obtained in a trial of Ad26.COV2.S vaccine versus placebo. These receptor sequences come from a person between 18 and 65 years old who received the Ad26.COV2.S COVID-19 vaccine or a placebo.

This chain links TRBV12-3 or TRBV12-4 with TRBJ1-1; D ambiguous. The CDR3 is 11 residues long. V lost 7 bases, J lost 4 bases, and 7 bases lay in between. The CDR3 reads CASTGSTEAFF. CDR3 nucleotides: TGTGCCAGCACCGGATCCACTGAAGCTTTCTTT.

This chain uses TRBV18 with TRBJ1-6; D gene unclear. Germline CDR1 reads KGHSH; CDR2 reads LQKENI. This CDR3 has 17 amino acids. Trimming left V 2 bases short and J 7 bases short, with 18 bases between. The DNA for the CDR3 is TGTGCCAGCTCACCAGTCCCCCCAGCCTCCACAAATTCACCCCTCCACTTT. This gives the protein CASSPVPPASTNSPLHF.

This chain links TRBV5-6 with TRBJ2-7; 7 positions match TRBD1. Unmatched junction bases numbered 9, after V lost 4 bases and J lost 5 bases. From germline, CDR1 is SGHDT and CDR2 YYEEEE. The CDR3 length is 14 residues. The CDR3 spells CASSPGTVGHEQYV. The CDR3 bases are TGTGCCAGCAGCCCTGGGACAGTAGGCCACGAGCAGTACGTC.

The table lists this clone with a few counts. This chain joins TRBV6-5 and TRBJ1-2; possible D gene TRBD1, 5 bases. The V gene lost 2 bases and the J gene lost 2 bases, with 12 bases spanning the gap. The CDR3 is 15 residues long. CDR1 and CDR2 from the germline V gene are MNHEY and SVGAGI. The CDR3 spells CASSYQGGGNYGYTF. The CDR3 DNA sequence: TGTGCCAGCAGTTACCAGGGCGGGGGGAACTATGGCTACACCTTC.

The CDR3 coding sequence is TGTGCCACCCCTCCAGGCGCCTATGGCTACACCTTC. As protein: CATPPGAYGYTF. V usage is TRBV6-5 and J usage is TRBJ1-2; D unresolved. The CDR3 extends over 12 amino acids. The germline V and J ends were trimmed by 10 bases and 4 bases, with 13 bases remaining between them. CDR1 and CDR2 from the germline V gene are MNHEY and SVGAGI.

The chain has TRBV29-1 and TRBJ2-1, with 8 bases matching TRBD1. Germline-derived CDR1 and CDR2 are SQVTM and ANQGSEA. This CDR3 is 15 amino acids long. V gave up 5 bases and J gave up 3 bases; unmatched junction bases: 9. In nucleotides, the CDR3 is TGCAGCGTTTCCGGACAGGGCTATGACTACAATGAGCAGTTCTTC. Encoded protein: CSVSGQGYDYNEQFF.

The rearrangement joins TRBV6-5 to TRBJ2-4, with 10 bases fitting TRBD2. There are 16 residues in the CDR3. The germline V gene has CDR1 MNHEY and CDR2 SVGAGI. With V trimmed by 0 bases and J by 2 bases, 1 base remained unmatched. CDR3 nucleotide sequence: TGTGCCAGCAGTTACTCTAGCGGGAGGCCCAAAAACATTCAGTACTTC. This gives the protein CASSYSSGRPKNIQYF.

The rearrangement joins TRBV5-6 to TRBJ2-7; 9 bases are shared with TRBD2. V was clipped by 2 bases and J by 5 bases; unmatched bases: 11. The CDR3 has 16 residues. The V gene's germline CDR1 is SGHDT and CDR2 YYEEEE. This CDR3 is CASSFGAYSGSHEQYV. The CDR3 DNA is TGTGCCAGCAGCTTCGGGGCATATAGCGGGAGCCACGAGCAGTACGTC.

This chain joins TRBV27 and TRBJ2-7; 9 bases are shared with TRBD1. CDR3 size: 14 residues. The germline CDR1 and CDR2 sequences are MNHEY and SMNVEV (reference sequence). Germline trimming cut 3 bases from V and 7 bases from J; bases unmatched to any gene: 7. Here the CDR3 reads CASSLGTGYGEQYF. CDR3 nucleotides: TGTGCCAGCAGTTTGGGGACAGGGTATGGGGAGCAGTACTTC.

The V call is TRBV10-3, the J call TRBJ2-3; D gene ambiguous. The V end was cut by 4 bases, the J end by 0 bases, with 8 bases between. This CDR3 has 14 amino acids. Germline-derived CDR1 and CDR2 are ENHRY and SYGVKD. CDR3 amino acids: CAISVQGSTDTQYF. In nucleotides, the CDR3 is TGTGCCATCAGTGTCCAAGGAAGCACAGATACGCAGTATTTT.

This clone was detected once. The chain employs TRBV30 and TRBJ2-3; TRBD1 matches 8 bases. CDR3 length equals 15 residues. The V gene's germline CDR1 is GTSNPN and CDR2 SVGIG (reference sequence). Unmatched junction bases numbered 11, after V lost 5 bases and J lost 4 bases. Written as DNA, the CDR3 is TGTGCCTGGGGCCAGGGGGCCCCCACCGCAGATACGCAGTATTTT. It encodes CAWGQGAPTADTQYF.

The chain is built from TRBV2 and TRBJ2-5; unclear D gene. V was trimmed by 4 bases and J by 1 base, leaving 13 bases between them. Germline assignment: CDR1 SNHLY and CDR2 FYNNEI. The CDR3 length is 15 residues. The chain's CDR3 is CASSVVETAQETQYF. CDR3 nucleotides: TGTGCCAGCAGTGTTGTTGAAACAGCCCAAGAGACCCAGTACTTC.

V gene TRBV5-1 combines with J gene TRBJ2-3; TRBD2 agrees at 7 bases. Per germline, CDR1 SGHRS and CDR2 YFSETQ. The CDR3 consists of 16 residues. Germline trimming cut 1 base from V and 2 bases from J; bases unmatched to any gene: 7. The CDR3 is CASSLTASGTTDTQYF. DNA for the CDR3: TGCGCCAGCAGCTTGACAGCTAGCGGCACCACAGATACGCAGTATTTT.

V gene TRBV7-9 combines with J gene TRBJ2-3; 7 positions match TRBD2. Per the germline V gene, CDR1 is SEHNR and CDR2 is FQNEAQ (reference sequence). The CDR3 has 13 amino acids. Trimming removed 6 bases from V and 4 bases from J; junction bases left unmatched: 4. The CDR3 DNA reads as TGTGCCAGCAGTAATAGCGGGCCAGATACGCAGTATTTT. It is translated as CASSNSGPDTQYF.

The rearrangement joins TRBV27 to TRBJ2-7, with 10 nucleotides matching TRBD1. This CDR3 is 16 amino acids long. The V gene's germline CDR1 is MNHEY and CDR2 SMNVEV (reference sequence). The trim removed 6 bases at V and 2 bases at J, leaving 10 bases unmatched. CDR3 sequence: CASRFIWGQGTYEQYF. The CDR3 DNA reads as TGTGCCAGCAGATTTATATGGGGACAGGGGACCTACGAGCAGTACTTC.

This rearrangement joins TRBV19 to TRBJ2-3, with TRBD1 identical over 10 bases. V trimming: 10 bases; J trimming: 0 bases; junction bases outside the gene matches: 22. Germline V CDR1 and CDR2: LNHDA, SQIVND (reference sequence). CDR3 length: 20 residues. DNA of the CDR3: TGTGCCACCGCGCCGACCGGGACAGGGGCGACCACGACCAGCACAGATACGCAGTATTTT. Its protein is CATAPTGTGATTTSTDTQYF.

The V call is TRBV6-5, the J call TRBJ1-3; TRBD1 might be the D (6 bases). Germline V CDR1 and CDR2: MNHEY, SVGAGI. The CDR3 has 16 residues. The V end was cut by 2 bases, the J end by 0 bases, with 11 bases between. This CDR3 is CASSYRRTASGNTIYF. The DNA for the CDR3 is TGTGCCAGCAGTTACAGAAGGACAGCCTCTGGAAACACCATATATTTT.

The chain recombines TRBV4-1 with TRBJ2-7, with D possibly being TRBD1 (6 bases). There are 13 residues in the CDR3. CDR1 and CDR2 from the germline V gene are MGHRA and YSYEKL. V was clipped by 4 bases and J by 2 bases, with 9 bases between them. DNA for the CDR3: TGCGCCAGCAGCCCTTGGACAGCCTACGAGCAGTACTTC. It yields the protein CASSPWTAYEQYF.

The chain uses TRBV7-2 and TRBJ2-5; D perhaps matches TRBD2 (5 bases). Germline V gives CDR1 SGHTA, CDR2 FQGNSA. The CDR3 has 12 residues. V was shortened by 2 bases and J by 5 bases, with 6 bases between the two germline ends. The chain's CDR3 is CASSLPGETQYF. CDR3 bases: TGTGCCAGCAGCTTACCGGGGGAGACCCAGTACTTC.

V is TRBV19 and J is TRBJ2-3, with 12 bases that match TRBD2. The J segment lost 6 bases and the V segment lost 3 bases, leaving 7 bases of the junction unmatched. This CDR3 is built from 16 residues. CDR1 and CDR2 from the germline V gene are LNHDA and SQIVND (reference sequence). The CDR3 spells CASSIELAGGVDTQYF. The CDR3 DNA reads TGTGCCAGTAGTATCGAACTAGCGGGAGGAGTCGATACGCAGTATTTT.

The V gene is TRBV6-5, the J gene TRBJ2-1; possibly TRBD2 for D (6 bases). The CDR3 consists of 14 residues. Germline CDR1 reads MNHEY; CDR2 reads SVGAGI. Trimming shortened V by 5 bases and J by 0 bases, and 8 bases separated the two germline ends. CDR3 sequence (DNA): TGTGCCAGCAGTCAGACTAGCTCCTACAATGAGCAGTTCTTC. This sequence encodes CASSQTSSYNEQFF.

This clone was detected once. Here the CDR3 DNA reads TGTGCCAGCAGCCGCGCGACAGGGGCGGGGCAGTACTTC. Translated: CASSRATGAGQYF. J is TRBJ2-7 and V is TRBV3-1 (or the pseudogene TRBV3-2); 8 bases agree with TRBD1. Germline assignment: CDR1 LGHDT and CDR2 YNNKEL (reference sequence). The CDR3 spans 13 residues. J lost 9 bases, V lost 4 bases, and 8 bases had no gene match.

The rearrangement joins TRBV18 to TRBJ2-5; D not certain. V dropped 6 bases and J dropped 0 bases, with 14 bases sitting between them. Germline V gives CDR1 KGHSH, CDR2 LQKENI. This CDR3 is 15 amino acids long. The CDR3 DNA sequence: TGTGCCAGCTCCCTGGGCCAATCGTACCAAGAGACCCAGTACTTC. Amino acids: CASSLGQSYQETQYF.

The chain employs TRBV7-7 and TRBJ2-2; 14 bases map to TRBD2. This CDR3 has 18 amino acids. Germline V gives CDR1 SSHAT, CDR2 FNYEAQ (reference sequence). The J segment lost 5 bases and the V segment lost 7 bases, leaving 12 bases of the junction unmatched. The CDR3 protein is CASTPGLAGGVGTGELFF. CDR3 sequence (DNA): TGTGCCAGCACCCCAGGACTAGCGGGAGGAGTCGGTACCGGGGAGCTGTTTTTT.

This clone has more than one count but fewer than ten. The chain employs TRBV7-9 and TRBJ2-7; D assignment may be TRBD1 or TRBD2 (6 bases each). V lost 5 bases to trimming and J lost 3 bases, with 20 bases between them. Germline V gives CDR1 SEHNR, CDR2 FQNEAQ (reference sequence). CDR3 length equals 16 residues. CDR3: CASSRPVGGLDYEQYF. The CDR3 coding sequence is TGTGCCAGCAGCAGGCCTGTCGGGGGCCTCGACTACGAGCAGTACTTC.

The V call is TRBV10-1, the J call TRBJ2-5, with D possibly called TRBD1 or TRBD2 (6 bases each). Germline V gene sequence: CDR1 WNHNN, CDR2 SYGVQD (reference sequence). V lost 6 bases to trimming and J lost 4 bases, with 21 bases between them. The CDR3 loop spans 16 amino acids. CDR3 in amino acids: CASREPQGGERETQYF. The CDR3 DNA reads TGCGCCAGCAGAGAACCACAGGGCGGGGAGAGAGAGACCCAGTACTTC.

This clone has just a few counts. The rearrangement links TRBV3-1 (or the pseudogene TRBV3-2) to TRBJ2-7; D remains ambiguous. The CDR3 totals 13 residues. V was shortened by 4 bases and J by 4 bases, with 11 bases between the two germline ends. Germline CDR1 reads LGHDT; CDR2 reads YNNKEL (reference sequence). DNA for the CDR3: TGTGCCAGCAGCCCAACCGACGGTTACGAGCAGTACGTC. This translates into CASSPTDGYEQYV.